This T cell receptor beta chain originates from a study of blood T cell repertoires in COVID-19. Some clones are missing from TCRdb's copy, which holds only in-frame ones; the method was immunoSEQ multiplex PCR. The repertoire includes a few hundred thousand clones, 70% to 90% of them detected once, and 2% to 3% sits in the top ten. Germline V gene lookup returns CDR1 SQVTM and CDR2 ANQGSEA. This CDR3 region has 14 residues. Trimming pared 3 bases from V and 1 base from J, leaving 10 bases between. The sequence derives from a woman aged 45 to 65 with acute or convalescent COVID-19. The sequenced sample consisted of peripheral blood. This rearrangement joins TRBV29-1 to TRBJ1-5; tentative D call: TRBD1 (5 bases). The CDR3 loop is CSVDGQGSNQPQHF. The CDR3 DNA sequence: TGCAGCGTTGATGGCCAGGGAAGCAATCAGCCCCAGCATTTT.